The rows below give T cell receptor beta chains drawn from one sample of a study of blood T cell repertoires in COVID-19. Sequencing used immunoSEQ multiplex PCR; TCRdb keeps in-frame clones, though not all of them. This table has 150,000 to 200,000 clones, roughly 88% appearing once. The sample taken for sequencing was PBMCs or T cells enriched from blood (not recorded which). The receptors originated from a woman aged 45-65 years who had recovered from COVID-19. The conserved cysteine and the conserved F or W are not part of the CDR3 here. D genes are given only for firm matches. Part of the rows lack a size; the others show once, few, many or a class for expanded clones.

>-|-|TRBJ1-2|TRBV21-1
ASSKGQGGYGYT
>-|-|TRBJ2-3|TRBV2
ASKGGEFGTQY
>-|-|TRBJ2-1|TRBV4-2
ASSQVGEVSYNEQF
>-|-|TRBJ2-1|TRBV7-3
ASSDTASFYNEQF
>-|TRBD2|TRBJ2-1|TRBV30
AWSVGLAGGPVNEQF
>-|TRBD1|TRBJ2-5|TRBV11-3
ASSLGDRDQETQY
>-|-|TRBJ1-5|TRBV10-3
AIGTNNQPQH
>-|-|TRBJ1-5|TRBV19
ASISGSGNQPQH
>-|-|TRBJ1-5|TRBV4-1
ASSQPTGFSGNQPQH
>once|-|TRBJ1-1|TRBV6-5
ASTGVGSEAF
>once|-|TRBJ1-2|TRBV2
ASSGHRPGYT
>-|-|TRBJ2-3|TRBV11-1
ASSLASNTDTQY
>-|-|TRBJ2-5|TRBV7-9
ASSFSSGFQETQY
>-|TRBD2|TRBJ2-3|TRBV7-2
ASSLTLAGGPPQY
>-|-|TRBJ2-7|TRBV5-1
ASSLGGLPQWEQY
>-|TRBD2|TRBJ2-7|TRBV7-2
ASSLLPPSGGPSYEQY
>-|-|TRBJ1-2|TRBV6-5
ASSYSGARWTYGYT
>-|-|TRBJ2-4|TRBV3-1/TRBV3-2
ASSQMFDIQY
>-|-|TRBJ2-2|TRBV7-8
ASSLAEGNPNTGELF
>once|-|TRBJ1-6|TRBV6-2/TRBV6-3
ASSYSTGRASPLH
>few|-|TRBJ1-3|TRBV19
ASSGTTGNTIY
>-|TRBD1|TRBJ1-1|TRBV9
ASSAYRGEGTEAF